This TCR delta chain was profiled in a study of gamma-delta T cells after stem cell transplantation. By its share, this clone is medium-sized (0.01 to 0.1%). With CATT, TCRdb re-called clones from the RT-PCR reads. The sample comprises approximately 2,700 delta-chain clones, around 20% of which are singletons, and 20% to 25% rests with the top ten. Material: gamma-delta T cells. The sequence was collected from a human donor. It is not recorded whose cells these are; they may come from a transplant donor.

CDR3: CACYVLGEHTDKLIF. CDR3 bases: TGTGCCTGTTATGTACTGGGGGAACACACCGATAAACTCATCTTT. The chain combines TRDV2 with TRDJ1; TRDD3 matches 9 bases. The CDR3 has 15 residues. CDR1 is GEAIGNYY, CDR2 EKD, per germline. With V trimmed by 6 bases and J by 0 bases, 7 bases remained unmatched.